The 18 T cell receptor beta chains given below trace back to one sample, sequenced in a study of siplizumab effects on memory and regulatory T cells. Repertoires were generated with immunoSEQ multiplex PCR, while TCRdb's copy carries only in-frame clones and drops some. The table shows more than 95,000 clones, with over 85% occurring only once. Source material: Tregs sorted from blood. The receptors stem from a human donor in good health.

The V and J genes are TRBV19 and TRBJ2-3; D possibly matches TRBD1 or TRBD2 (6 bases each). Trimming cost V 5 bases and J 3 bases, with 12 bases left between them. The CDR3 totals 14 residues. Germline V CDR1 and CDR2: LNHDA, SQIVND (reference sequence). The CDR3 bases are TGTGCCAGTAGTTTTGGGGGGCTGACAGATACGCAGTATTTT. Protein sequence: CASSFGGLTDTQYF.

The chain has TRBV10-3 and TRBJ2-5; TRBD2 agrees at 10 bases. The CDR3 covers 16 residues. Germline values: CDR1 ENHRY, CDR2 SYGVKD. J lost 5 bases, V lost 4 bases, and 10 bases had no gene match. CDR3 residues: CAISGVSGGLMETQYF. The CDR3 region has the DNA TGTGCCATCAGTGGGGTTAGCGGGGGGTTAATGGAGACCCAGTACTTC.

This sequence joins TRBV5-1 and TRBJ2-1; 8 bases are a match to TRBD2. The J segment lost 4 bases and the V segment lost 5 bases, leaving 8 bases of the junction unmatched. There are 15 residues in the CDR3. Germline CDR1 and CDR2: SGHRS and YFSETQ. The CDR3 bases are TGCGCCAGCAGTCCTGGACTAGCCACATACAATGAGCAGTTCTTC. Translating gives CASSPGLATYNEQFF. The full variable domain, in which reference TRBV5-1 and TRBJ2-1 provide the parts outside the CDR3, is KAGVTQTPRYLIKTRGQQVTLSCSPISGHRSVSWYQQTPGQGLQFLFEYFSETQRNKGNFPGRFSGRQFSNSRSEMNVSTLELGDSALYLCASSPGLATYNEQFFGPGTRLTVL.

The gene calls are TRBV5-1 and TRBJ2-7; the match to TRBD2 covers 11 bases. V lost 2 bases and J lost 0; bases outside the gene matches: 7. The germline gives CDR1 SGHRS, CDR2 YFSETQ. The CDR3 length is 17 residues. The chain's CDR3 is CASSFRATSGASYEQYF. The CDR3 coding sequence is TGCGCCAGCAGCTTCCGGGCGACTAGCGGGGCCTCCTACGAGCAGTACTTC.

CDR3 residues: CASKASGTRDTQYF. DNA of the CDR3: TGTGCCAGTAAGGCTAGCGGGACACGAGATACGCAGTATTTT. The rearrangement links TRBV19 to TRBJ2-3; the match to TRBD2 covers 9 bases. The CDR3 runs 14 residues. With 7 bases clipped from V and 5 bases from J, the junction kept 7 bases outside the gene matches. Germline V gives CDR1 LNHDA, CDR2 SQIVND (reference sequence).

The chain couples TRBV9 to TRBJ2-6, with D possibly matching TRBD2 (5 bases). V was pared by 0 bases and J by 4 bases, with 8 bases between. Germline CDR1 is SGDLS and CDR2 is YYNGEE. The CDR3 is made up of 15 amino acids. In DNA form, the CDR3 reads TGTGCCAGCAGCGTAGGAGGGTCCGGGGCCAACGTCCTGACTTTC. Translating it yields CASSVGGSGANVLTF.

The chain is built from TRBV9 and TRBJ1-1; D call uncertain. Between the trimmed V and J ends, which lost 1 base and 0 bases, there was a span of 4 bases. Germline assignment: CDR1 SGDLS and CDR2 YYNGEE. CDR3 length equals 13 residues. CDR3 sequence reads: CASSVWVNTEAFF. In nucleotides, the CDR3 is TGTGCCAGCAGCGTATGGGTGAACACTGAAGCTTTCTTT.

This CDR3 reads CASSQAVSKNIQYF. The CDR3 bases are TGTGCCAGTAGCCAGGCGGTGTCCAAAAACATTCAGTACTTC. V gene TRBV19 combines with J gene TRBJ2-4; no definite D call. Per germline, CDR1 LNHDA and CDR2 SQIVND (reference sequence). V lost 6 bases to trimming and J lost 2 bases, with 11 bases between them. This CDR3 is 14 amino acids long.

The chain employs TRBV2 and TRBJ1-5, with D possibly being TRBD1 (6 bases). The V end lost 5 bases, the J end lost 1 base, and 9 bases lay between the germline ends. Germline loops: CDR1 SNHLY, CDR2 FYNNEI. The CDR3 extends over 14 amino acids. The CDR3 here is CASSIDRSNQPQHF. CDR3 nucleotide sequence: TGTGCCAGCAGTATCGACAGGAGCAATCAGCCCCAGCATTTT.

This clone has just one count. The chain carries TRBV20-1 and TRBJ1-2; the D is unclear. The CDR3 has 10 residues. V was pared by 0 bases and J by 12 bases, with 8 bases between. Germline V gene data show CDR1 as DFQATT and CDR2 as SNEGSKA (reference sequence). CDR3 residues: CSARDPQDTF. The CDR3 DNA sequence: TGCAGTGCTAGAGACCCGCAAGACACCTTC.

The chain uses TRBV6-5 and TRBJ2-3, with 7 nucleotides matching TRBD2. V shed 5 bases and J 3 bases; nucleotides not matched to a gene: 8. The germline CDR1 and CDR2 sequences are MNHEY and SVGAGI. The CDR3 length is 15 residues. The CDR3 DNA reads TGTGCCAGCAGTCCTCTAGCGGCTTTAACAGATACGCAGTATTTT. Protein: CASSPLAALTDTQYF.

This chain links TRBV6-1 with TRBJ2-5, with 10 bases aligning to TRBD2. Trimming removed 1 base from V and 5 bases from J; junction bases left unmatched: 7. Germline V gives CDR1 MNHNS, CDR2 SASEGT. CDR3 length: 16 residues. CDR3 residues: CASSEEIAGGTETQYF. The CDR3 bases are TGTGCCAGCAGTGAAGAGATAGCGGGAGGTACTGAGACCCAGTACTTC.

This chain links TRBV18 with TRBJ1-6; weak D call: TRBD1 (6 bases). The V end lost 3 bases, the J end lost 9 bases, and 18 bases lay between the germline ends. The CDR3 runs to 16 residues. CDR1 and CDR2 (germline): KGHSH, LQKENI. The CDR3 bases are TGTGCCAGCTCACCGCTCCGACAGGTTCAGGGTTCACCCCTCCACTTT. Protein sequence: CASSPLRQVQGSPLHF.

The rearrangement uses TRBV5-6 and TRBJ2-3; no reliable D call. CDR1 and CDR2 from the germline V gene are SGHDT and YYEEEE. The V end lost 3 bases, the J end lost 4 bases, and 12 bases lay between the germline ends. This CDR3 is 14 amino acids long. The CDR3 DNA reads as TGTGCCAGCAGCTCGTCGGGTGGAGCAGATACGCAGTATTTT. Translating it yields CASSSSGGADTQYF.

The gene calls are TRBV19 and TRBJ1-4; tentatively, D is TRBD1 (6 bases). In germline, CDR1 is LNHDA, CDR2 SQIVND (reference sequence). The CDR3 runs 13 residues. Trimming left V 7 bases short and J 7 bases short, with 13 bases between. DNA for the CDR3: TGTGCCAGTAAAGACAGGCCAGCTGAAAAACTGTTTTTT. Translated: CASKDRPAEKLFF.

The chain uses TRBV21-1 and TRBJ1-1; TRBD1 is taken as the D call from the table, unchecked against the DNA. TRBV21-1 is designated a pseudogene. This CDR3 spans 14 amino acids. Here the CDR3 DNA reads TGTGCCAGCAGGCGGACAGACAAGAACACTGAAGCTTTCTTT. Its protein is CASRRTDKNTEAFF.

CDR3 protein: CASSLQLVARGGLHIQYF. The CDR3 DNA is TGTGCCAGCAGCTTACAGCTCGTTGCAAGGGGGGGACTACACATTCAGTACTTC. The rearrangement joins TRBV7-2 to TRBJ2-4; maybe TRBD2 (7 bases). Trimming left V 2 bases short and J 8 bases short, with 25 bases between. The CDR3 runs 18 residues. Germline-derived CDR1 and CDR2 are SGHTA and FQGNSA.

The chain uses TRBV2 and TRBJ2-2, with D hard to call. The CDR3 runs 16 residues. V was clipped by 2 bases and J by 0 bases, with 10 bases between them. CDR1 SNHLY and CDR2 FYNNEI come from the germline V gene. CDR3 protein: CASSERLLSNTGELFF. CDR3 nucleotide sequence: TGTGCCAGCAGTGAACGGCTCTTATCGAACACCGGGGAGCTGTTTTTT.